These 14 T cell receptor beta chains came from one sample sequenced in a study of cytomegalovirus exposure and HLA in healthy donors. Both 60 Vbeta primers and 13 Jbeta primers went into the PCR. The protocol was immunoSEQ multiplex PCR, while the TCRdb copy is restricted to in-frame clones and leaves out a portion. This sample has about 180,000 clones, with 76% found just once. The sequenced sample was PBMCs. The source is a young man in good health and CMV-seronegative.

This chain links TRBV19 with TRBJ1-1; 9 bases fit TRBD1. V lost 3 bases and J lost 5; bases outside the gene matches: 16. Germline lookup yields CDR1 LNHDA and CDR2 SQIVND (reference sequence). This CDR3 comprises 18 residues. DNA of the CDR3: TGTGCCAGTAGTATCCAACCGGGACAGGGAAGGAGGGGAACTGAAGCTTTCTTT. This translates into CASSIQPGQGRRGTEAFF. The full variable domain, rest sourced from reference TRBV19 and TRBJ1-1, is DGGITQSPKYLFRKEGQNVTLSCEQNLNHDAMYWYRQDPGQGLRLIYYSQIVNDFQKGDIAEGYSVSREKKESFPLTVTSAQKNPTAFYLCASSIQPGQGRRGTEAFFGQGTRLTVV.

There are a few counts of this clone. The V and J genes are TRBV4-2 and TRBJ2-7, with D hard to call. The CDR3 is made up of 15 amino acids. V lost 4 bases, J lost 2 bases, and 15 bases lay in between. Germline loops: CDR1 LGHNA, CDR2 YNFKEQ. The CDR3 is CASSPRWANTYEQYF. CDR3 nucleotides: TGTGCCAGCAGCCCCCGATGGGCTAATACCTACGAGCAGTACTTC.

The V call is TRBV19, the J call TRBJ1-3; D remains ambiguous. Germline lookup yields CDR1 LNHDA and CDR2 SQIVND (reference sequence). The CDR3 totals 15 residues. Trimming took off 5 bases at V and 0 bases at J, with 11 bases between the two ends. CDR3 DNA sequence: TGTGCCAGTAGTGAGCGGTTGATCTCTGGAAACACCATATATTTT. It translates to CASSERLISGNTIYF.

The V and J genes are TRBV7-2 and TRBJ2-3, with D uncertain. Germline V gene data show CDR1 as SGHTA and CDR2 as FQGNSA. With 5 bases removed from V and 5 bases from J, the gap between germline ends came to 8 bases. The CDR3 extends over 12 amino acids. The CDR3: CASSPGRDTQYF. In nucleotides, the CDR3 is TGTGCCAGCAGCCCTGGCCGAGATACGCAGTATTTT.

The V and J genes are TRBV5-1 and TRBJ2-1, with D possibly matching TRBD1 (5 bases). V shed 0 bases and J shed 5 bases, with 12 bases lying between them. The CDR3 has 15 residues. Germline-derived CDR1 and CDR2 are SGHRS and YFSETQ. CDR3 loop: CASSLGGQGNNEQFF. The DNA of the CDR3 is TGCGCCAGCAGCTTGGGCGGTCAGGGTAACAATGAGCAGTTCTTC.

The CDR3 nucleotides read TGTGCCAGCAGCCCTGACAGGGGGCTCTACGAGCAGTACTTC. It yields the protein CASSPDRGLYEQYF. The V call is TRBV4-2, the J call TRBJ2-7, with TRBD1 matching 10 bases. The CDR3 sequence is 14 residues long. The germline gives CDR1 LGHNA, CDR2 YNFKEQ. V lost 4 bases, J lost 3 bases, and 3 bases stayed unmatched.

This chain uses TRBV11-2 with TRBJ1-2; TRBD1 matches at 9 bases. This CDR3 has 13 amino acids. In germline, CDR1 is SGHAT, CDR2 FQNNGV. Trimming at V came to 5 bases and at J to 7 bases, leaving 5 bases not matched to a gene. The chain's CDR3 is CASSPGTGTGYTF. The CDR3 coding sequence is TGTGCCAGCAGCCCCGGGACAGGGACTGGCTACACCTTC.

The rearrangement uses TRBV19 and TRBJ1-5; TRBD1 matches 10 bases. Trimming cost V 5 bases and J 2 bases; bases outside gene matches: 3. The CDR3 totals 15 residues. Germline V gene lookup returns CDR1 LNHDA and CDR2 SQIVND (reference sequence). CDR3 coding DNA: TGTGCCAGTAGTGACAGGGGGCTCGGCAATCAGCCCCAGCATTTT. The encoded protein is CASSDRGLGNQPQHF. Complete variable domain (other parts from reference TRBV19 and TRBJ1-5): DGGITQSPKYLFRKEGQNVTLSCEQNLNHDAMYWYRQDPGQGLRLIYYSQIVNDFQKGDIAEGYSVSREKKESFPLTVTSAQKNPTAFYLCASSDRGLGNQPQHFGDGTRLSIL.

The J gene is TRBJ2-1, the V gene TRBV7-8; no reliable D call. CDR1 and CDR2 from the germline V gene are SGHVS and FQNEAQ. There are 13 residues in the CDR3. The ends were cut back, 4 bases at V and 4 bases at J, with 8 bases in the middle. The CDR3 protein is CASSYQTYNEQFF. DNA for the CDR3: TGTGCCAGCAGCTATCAGACTTACAATGAGCAGTTCTTC.

This clone turned up a few times. The chain links TRBV11-3 to TRBJ2-1, with TRBD2 identical over 13 bases. CDR3 length: 16 residues. V was pared by 0 bases and J by 7 bases, with 3 bases of the junction left unmatched. Germline loops: CDR1 SGHNT, CDR2 YENEEA. This CDR3 is CASSLELAGGPNEQFF. CDR3 DNA sequence: TGTGCCAGCAGCTTAGAACTAGCGGGGGGGCCGAATGAGCAGTTCTTC.

This clone turned up a few times. J is TRBJ2-5 and V is TRBV2; 10 bases match TRBD2. Germline assignment: CDR1 SNHLY and CDR2 FYNNEI. Germline trimming cut 0 bases from V and 5 bases from J; bases unmatched to any gene: 15. The CDR3 runs to 19 residues. In nucleotides, the CDR3 is TGTGCCAGCAGTGAAGCGCTTCGGGCTAGCGGGGGCCCGAGGGAGACCCAGTACTTC. Protein: CASSEALRASGGPRETQYF.

CDR3 DNA: TGTGCCAGCGGTGGGGCCGTACAATTGAACACTGAAGCTTTCTTT. This gives the protein CASGGAVQLNTEAFF. The V gene is TRBV28, the J gene TRBJ1-1, with a tentative D call TRBD1 (5 bases). Germline V gives CDR1 MDHEN, CDR2 SYDVKM. This CDR3 contains 15 residues. V was pared by 8 bases and J by 0 bases, with 16 bases between.

There are a few counts of this clone. This chain connects TRBV20-1 to TRBJ2-7, with no clear D. This CDR3 comprises 11 residues. Germline V gives CDR1 DFQATT, CDR2 SNEGSKA (reference sequence). Trimming took 4 bases from V and 5 from J, leaving 9 bases between them. CDR3 residues: CSATTEDEQYF. For the CDR3, the DNA is TGCAGTGCTACAACAGAAGACGAGCAGTACTTC.

This clone was counted between two and nine times. This rearrangement joins TRBV28 to TRBJ2-7, with 7 positions matching TRBD1. The CDR3 length is 14 residues. Losses at the gene ends were 5 bases for V and 3 bases for J; bases not matched to a gene: 7. Germline loops: CDR1 MDHEN, CDR2 SYDVKM. The CDR3 here is CASSPPGQYYEQYF. For the CDR3, the DNA is TGTGCCAGCAGTCCCCCGGGACAGTACTACGAGCAGTACTTC.